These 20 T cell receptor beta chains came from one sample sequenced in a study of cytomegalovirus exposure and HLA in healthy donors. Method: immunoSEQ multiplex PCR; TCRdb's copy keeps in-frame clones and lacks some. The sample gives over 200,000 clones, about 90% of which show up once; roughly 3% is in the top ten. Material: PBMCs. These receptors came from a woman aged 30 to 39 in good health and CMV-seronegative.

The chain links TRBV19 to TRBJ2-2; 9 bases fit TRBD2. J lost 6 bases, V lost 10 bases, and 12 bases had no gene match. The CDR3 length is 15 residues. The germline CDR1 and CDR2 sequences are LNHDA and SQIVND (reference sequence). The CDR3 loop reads CATRSGRGVAGELFF. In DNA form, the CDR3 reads TGTGCCACCCGTAGCGGGAGAGGAGTTGCCGGGGAGCTGTTTTTT. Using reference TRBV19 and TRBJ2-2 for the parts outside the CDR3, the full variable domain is DGGITQSPKYLFRKEGQNVTLSCEQNLNHDAMYWYRQDPGQGLRLIYYSQIVNDFQKGDIAEGYSVSREKKESFPLTVTSAQKNPTAFYLCATRSGRGVAGELFFGEGSRLTVL.

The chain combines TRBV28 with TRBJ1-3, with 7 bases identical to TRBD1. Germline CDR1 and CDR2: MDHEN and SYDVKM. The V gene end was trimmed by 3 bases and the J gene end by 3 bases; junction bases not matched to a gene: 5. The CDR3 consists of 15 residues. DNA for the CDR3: TGTGCCAGCAGTTTGGACAGGTCTAGTGGAAACACCATATATTTT. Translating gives CASSLDRSSGNTIYF.

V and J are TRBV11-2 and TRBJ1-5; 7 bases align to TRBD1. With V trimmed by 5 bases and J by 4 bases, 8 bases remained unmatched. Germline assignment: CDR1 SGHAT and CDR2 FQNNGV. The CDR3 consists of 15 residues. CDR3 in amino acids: CASSTDGTENQPQHF. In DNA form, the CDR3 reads TGTGCCAGCAGCACCGACGGGACAGAGAATCAGCCCCAGCATTTT. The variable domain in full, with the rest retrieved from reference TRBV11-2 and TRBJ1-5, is EAGVAQSPRYKIIEKRQSVAFWCNPISGHATLYWYQQILGQGPKLLIQFQNNGVVDDSQLPKDRFSAERLKGVDSTLKIQPAKLEDSAVYLCASSTDGTENQPQHFGDGTRLSIL.

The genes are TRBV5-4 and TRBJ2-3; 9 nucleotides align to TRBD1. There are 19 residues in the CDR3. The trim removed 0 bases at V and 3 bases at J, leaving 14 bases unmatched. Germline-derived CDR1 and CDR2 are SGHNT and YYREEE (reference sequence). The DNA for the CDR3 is TGTGCCAGCAGCTTGGTTTACACAGGGGGCACTGGCTGGACAGATACGCAGTATTTT. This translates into CASSLVYTGGTGWTDTQYF. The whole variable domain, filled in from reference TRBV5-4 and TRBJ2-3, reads ETGVTQSPTHLIKTRGQQVTLRCSSQSGHNTVSWYQQALGQGPQFIFQYYREEENGRGNFPPRFSGLQFPNYSSELNVNALELDDSALYLCASSLVYTGGTGWTDTQYFGPGTRLTVL.

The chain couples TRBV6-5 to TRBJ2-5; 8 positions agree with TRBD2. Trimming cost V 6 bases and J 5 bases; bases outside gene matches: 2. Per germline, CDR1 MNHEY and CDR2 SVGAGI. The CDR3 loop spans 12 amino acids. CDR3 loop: CASRGLGETQYF. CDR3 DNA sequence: TGTGCCAGCAGGGGACTAGGCGAGACCCAGTACTTC.

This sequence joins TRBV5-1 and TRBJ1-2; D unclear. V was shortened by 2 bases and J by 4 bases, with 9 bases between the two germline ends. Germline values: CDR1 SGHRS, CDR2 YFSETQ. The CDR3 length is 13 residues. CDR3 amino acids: CASSFTSSYGYTF. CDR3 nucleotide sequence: TGCGCCAGCAGCTTTACCTCAAGCTATGGCTACACCTTC. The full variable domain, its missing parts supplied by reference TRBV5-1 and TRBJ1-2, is KAGVTQTPRYLIKTRGQQVTLSCSPISGHRSVSWYQQTPGQGLQFLFEYFSETQRNKGNFPGRFSGRQFSNSRSEMNVSTLELGDSALYLCASSFTSSYGYTFGSGTRLTVV.

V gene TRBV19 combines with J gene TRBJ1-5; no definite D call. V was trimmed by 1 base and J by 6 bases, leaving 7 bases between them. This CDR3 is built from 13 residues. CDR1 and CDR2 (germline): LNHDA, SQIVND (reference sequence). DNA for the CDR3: TGTGCCAGTAGTATAGGAGGGATTCAGCCCCAGCATTTT. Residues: CASSIGGIQPQHF.

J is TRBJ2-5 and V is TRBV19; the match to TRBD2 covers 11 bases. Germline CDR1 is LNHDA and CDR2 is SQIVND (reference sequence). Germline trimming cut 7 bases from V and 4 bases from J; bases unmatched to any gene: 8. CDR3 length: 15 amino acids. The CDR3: CASTAEGTSGETQYF. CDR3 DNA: TGTGCCAGTACCGCTGAAGGGACTAGCGGAGAGACCCAGTACTTC. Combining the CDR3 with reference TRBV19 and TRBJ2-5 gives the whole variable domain DGGITQSPKYLFRKEGQNVTLSCEQNLNHDAMYWYRQDPGQGLRLIYYSQIVNDFQKGDIAEGYSVSREKKESFPLTVTSAQKNPTAFYLCASTAEGTSGETQYFGPGTRLLVL.

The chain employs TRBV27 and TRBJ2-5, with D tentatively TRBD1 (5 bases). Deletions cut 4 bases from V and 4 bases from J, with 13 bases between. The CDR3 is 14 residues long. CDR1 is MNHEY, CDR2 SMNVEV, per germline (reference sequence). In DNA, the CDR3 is TGTGCCAGCAGTTCGCTAATTGGGGCAGAGACCCAGTACTTC. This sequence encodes CASSSLIGAETQYF.

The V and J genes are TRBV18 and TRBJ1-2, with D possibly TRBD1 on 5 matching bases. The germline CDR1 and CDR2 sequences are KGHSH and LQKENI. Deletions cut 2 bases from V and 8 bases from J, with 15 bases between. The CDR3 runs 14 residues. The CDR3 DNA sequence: TGTGCCAGCTCACCATTCGATCAGGGAGAAGGCTACACCTTC. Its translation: CASSPFDQGEGYTF.

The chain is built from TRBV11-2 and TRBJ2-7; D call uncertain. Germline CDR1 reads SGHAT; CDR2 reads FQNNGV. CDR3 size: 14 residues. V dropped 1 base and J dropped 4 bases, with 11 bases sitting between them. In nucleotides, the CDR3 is TGTGCCAGCAGCTTAGCGGGCGGCCAGTACGAGCAGTACTTC. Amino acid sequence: CASSLAGGQYEQYF.

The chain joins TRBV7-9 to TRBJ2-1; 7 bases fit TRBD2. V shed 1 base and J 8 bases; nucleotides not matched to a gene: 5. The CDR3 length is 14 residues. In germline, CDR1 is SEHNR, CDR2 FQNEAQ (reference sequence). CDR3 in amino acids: CASSLGGSLDEQFF. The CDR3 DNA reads TGTGCCAGCAGCTTAGGCGGGAGTCTCGATGAGCAGTTCTTC.

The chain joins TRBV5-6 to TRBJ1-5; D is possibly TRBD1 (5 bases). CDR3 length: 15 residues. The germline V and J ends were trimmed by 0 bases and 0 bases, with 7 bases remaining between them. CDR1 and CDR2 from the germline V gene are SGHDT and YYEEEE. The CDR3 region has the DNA TGTGCCAGCAGCTTGGGGCAGGGTAGCAATCAGCCCCAGCATTTT. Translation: CASSLGQGSNQPQHF.

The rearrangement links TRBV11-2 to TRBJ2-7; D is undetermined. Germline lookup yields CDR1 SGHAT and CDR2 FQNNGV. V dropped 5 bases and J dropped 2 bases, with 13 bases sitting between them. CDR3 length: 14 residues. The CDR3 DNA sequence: TGTGCCAGCAGCACCCAGGACGGCCCCTACGAGCAGTACTTC. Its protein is CASSTQDGPYEQYF.

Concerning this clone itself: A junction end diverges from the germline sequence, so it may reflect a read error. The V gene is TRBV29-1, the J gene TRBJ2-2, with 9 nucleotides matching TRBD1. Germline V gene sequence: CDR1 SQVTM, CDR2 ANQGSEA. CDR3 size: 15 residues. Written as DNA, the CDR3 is TGCAGCGTGGAAGGAACAGGGGGCGCGGGCGGGGAGCTGTTTTTT. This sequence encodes CSVEGTGGAGGELFF.

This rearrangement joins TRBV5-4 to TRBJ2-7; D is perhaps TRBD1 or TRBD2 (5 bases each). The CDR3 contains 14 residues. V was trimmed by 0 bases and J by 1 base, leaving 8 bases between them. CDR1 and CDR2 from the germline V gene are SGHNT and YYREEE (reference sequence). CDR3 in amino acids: CASSLGDESYEQYF. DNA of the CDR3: TGTGCCAGCAGCTTGGGGGACGAGTCCTACGAGCAGTACTTC. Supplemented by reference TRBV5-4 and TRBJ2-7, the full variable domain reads ETGVTQSPTHLIKTRGQQVTLRCSSQSGHNTVSWYQQALGQGPQFIFQYYREEENGRGNFPPRFSGLQFPNYSSELNVNALELDDSALYLCASSLGDESYEQYFGPGTRLTVT.

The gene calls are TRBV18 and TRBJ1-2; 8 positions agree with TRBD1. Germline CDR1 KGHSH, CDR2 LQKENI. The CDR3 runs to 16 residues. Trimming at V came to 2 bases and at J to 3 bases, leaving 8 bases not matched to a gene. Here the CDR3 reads CASSPIPQGADYGYTF. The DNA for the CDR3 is TGTGCCAGCTCACCAATCCCCCAGGGGGCAGACTATGGCTACACCTTC.

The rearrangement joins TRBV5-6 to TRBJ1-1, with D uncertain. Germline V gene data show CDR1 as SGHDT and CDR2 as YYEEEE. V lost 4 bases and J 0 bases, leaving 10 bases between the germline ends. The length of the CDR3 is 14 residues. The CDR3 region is CASSPYSLNTEAFF. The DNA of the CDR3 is TGTGCCAGCAGCCCTTACAGTTTGAACACTGAAGCTTTCTTT.

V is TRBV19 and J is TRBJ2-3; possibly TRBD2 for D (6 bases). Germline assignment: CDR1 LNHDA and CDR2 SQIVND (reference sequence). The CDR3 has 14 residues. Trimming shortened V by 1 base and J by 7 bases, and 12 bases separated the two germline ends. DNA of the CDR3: TGTGCCAGTAGTATAGGTGGGACTGCCAATACGCAGTATTTT. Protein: CASSIGGTANTQYF.

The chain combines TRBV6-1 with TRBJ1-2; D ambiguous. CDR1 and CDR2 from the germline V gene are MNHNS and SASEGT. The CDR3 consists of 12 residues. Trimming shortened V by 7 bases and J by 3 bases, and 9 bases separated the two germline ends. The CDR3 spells CASTSDYYGYTF. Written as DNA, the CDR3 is TGTGCCAGCACCAGTGACTACTATGGCTACACCTTC.